This T cell receptor (beta chain) was observed in a study of Tregs in tolerant kidney transplant recipients. Produced via immunoSEQ multiplex PCR; TCRdb's table is partial and in-frame only. The sample holds about 110,000 clones, roughly 90% seen once. This CDR3 is 16 amino acids long. From germline, CDR1 is SGDLS and CDR2 YYNGEE. J lost 2 bases, V lost 1 base, and 4 bases had no gene match. This chain connects TRBV9 to TRBJ2-3; 10 bases are shared with TRBD2. The specimen was CD4+ T cells from blood, collected before the transplant. This TCR came from a human donor who received a combined kidney and bone marrow transplant. CDR3 DNA sequence: TGTGCCAGCAGCGTAATCAGCGGGGGGGCCACAGATACGCAGTATTTT. Amino acid sequence: CASSVISGGATDTQYF.